The 14 T cell receptor beta chains listed next were all sequenced from one sample in a study of cytomegalovirus exposure and HLA in healthy donors. Primers included in the PCR were 60 Vbeta and 13 Jbeta primers. The assay was immunoSEQ multiplex PCR, and TCRdb's table has in-frame clones only and misses some. The sample carries 100,000 to 150,000 clones, more than 65% recorded once. Source material: PBMCs. The source of these receptors is a man aged 45-60 years in good health and CMV-seronegative.

V is TRBV18 and J is TRBJ1-4, with D possibly being TRBD1 (5 bases). V lost 1 base and J lost 3, with 9 bases in between. CDR1 KGHSH and CDR2 LQKENI come from the germline V gene. CDR3 length: 15 residues. The DNA of the CDR3 is TGTGCCAGCTCACCACTTGGGGCGGCTAATGAAAAACTGTTTTTT. This translates into CASSPLGAANEKLFF.

The chain links TRBV4-1 to TRBJ2-1, with TRBD2 matching over 13 bases. This CDR3 has 18 residues. CDR1 and CDR2 from the germline V gene are MGHRA and YSYEKL. After removal of 5 bases from V and 1 base from J, the junction contained 8 bases not matched to a gene. CDR3 loop: CASSGLAGVRESYNEQFF. CDR3 DNA sequence: TGCGCCAGCAGCGGACTAGCGGGGGTCCGAGAGTCCTACAATGAGCAGTTCTTC.

V usage is TRBV27 and J usage is TRBJ1-5, with 7 positions matching TRBD1. This CDR3 contains 13 residues. V lost 8 bases and J lost 4; bases outside the gene matches: 5. CDR1 is MNHEY, CDR2 SMNVEV, per germline (reference sequence). CDR3 amino acids: CASRDSPNQPQHF. The CDR3 bases are TGTGCCAGCCGGGACAGCCCGAATCAGCCCCAGCATTTT.

This chain uses TRBV4-1 with TRBJ2-5; tentatively, D is TRBD1 (5 bases). The end of the DNA fits TRBJ2-7 better, so the J call may be wrong. The CDR3 extends over 18 amino acids. CDR1 and CDR2 from the germline V gene are MGHRA and YSYEKL. The DNA of the CDR3 is TGCGCCAGCAGCCAAGATGCCCCCTGGACAATCAGCAACTACGAGCAGTACTTC. Amino acids: CASSQDAPWTISNYEQYF.

This clone occurred a few times. The sample carries other DNA sequences with the same CDR3. This rearrangement joins TRBV9 to TRBJ1-3; TRBD1 might be the D (6 bases). The germline V and J ends were trimmed by 0 bases and 1 base, with 8 bases remaining between them. Germline V gene sequence: CDR1 SGDLS, CDR2 YYNGEE. The CDR3 sequence is 15 residues long. Here the CDR3 DNA reads TGTGCCAGCAGCGTAGCCGGGACATCTGGAAACACCATATATTTT. The encoded protein is CASSVAGTSGNTIYF.

V usage is TRBV10-2 and J usage is TRBJ1-1; TRBD1 might be the D (5 bases). The CDR3 loop spans 18 amino acids. V dropped 6 bases and J dropped 4 bases, with 27 bases sitting between them. Germline V gene sequence: CDR1 WSHSY, CDR2 SAAADI. CDR3 sequence reads: CASRGILRGPTWTTEAFF. CDR3 bases: TGCGCCAGCAGGGGGATACTTAGGGGCCCAACGTGGACCACTGAAGCTTTCTTT.

V usage is TRBV14 and J usage is TRBJ2-3, with a weak D call TRBD2 (6 bases). The length of the CDR3 is 15 residues. Deletions cut 0 bases from V and 7 bases from J, with 14 bases between. From germline, CDR1 is SGHDN and CDR2 FVKESK. CDR3 DNA sequence: TGTGCCAGCAGCCAAGATGGGGGGATAAGGAATACGCAGTATTTT. This sequence encodes CASSQDGGIRNTQYF.

A single count supports this clone. The rearrangement uses TRBV6-6 and TRBJ1-5, with a weak D call TRBD1 (6 bases). This CDR3 comprises 15 residues. From germline, CDR1 is MNHNY and CDR2 SVGAGI (reference sequence). V was shortened by 9 bases and J by 1 base, with 16 bases between the two germline ends. CDR3 in amino acids: CASHFSRGSNQPQHF. The CDR3 bases are TGTGCCAGTCACTTCTCCAGGGGAAGCAATCAGCCCCAGCATTTT.

The chain is built from TRBV4-3 and TRBJ2-2; 13 nucleotides match TRBD2. V gave up 0 bases and J gave up 12 bases; unmatched junction bases: 16. CDR3 length: 19 residues. The germline gives CDR1 LGHNA, CDR2 YSLEER. CDR3 amino acids: CASSQDYFGTSGVLGKLFF. The CDR3, as DNA: TGCGCCAGCAGCCAAGATTATTTCGGGACTAGCGGGGTACTTGGGAAGCTGTTTTTT.

This clone was detected only a few times. CDR3 amino acids: CASSEAAQAVLYEQYF. DNA of the CDR3: TGTGCCAGCAGTGAGGCCGCTCAGGCCGTTCTGTACGAGCAGTACTTC. The genes are TRBV2 and TRBJ2-7; D is unresolved. Trimming removed 3 bases from V and 4 bases from J, with 19 bases in between. The CDR3 is 16 amino acids. Germline V gene data show CDR1 as SNHLY and CDR2 as FYNNEI.

This clone was detected only once. The J gene is TRBJ2-5, the V gene TRBV5-1; TRBD2 agrees at 12 bases. The DNA matches TRBJ2-7 better at its end, which makes the J call doubtful. Germline loops: CDR1 SGHRS, CDR2 YFSETQ. This CDR3 region has 17 residues. CDR3 DNA: TGCGCCAGCAGCCCGAGACTAGCGGGGGCCATGGTCTACGAGCAGTACTTC. This translates into CASSPRLAGAMVYEQYF.

The chain carries TRBV2 and TRBJ1-6; D is possibly TRBD1 (6 bases). The CDR3 is 18 amino acids. Trimming removed 2 bases at V and 7 bases at J, with 21 bases between. Germline CDR1 is SNHLY and CDR2 is FYNNEI. The CDR3 region is CASSEYGVERTENSPLHF. DNA for the CDR3: TGTGCCAGCAGTGAATATGGGGTTGAGAGGACAGAGAATTCACCCCTCCACTTT.

The gene calls are TRBV9 and TRBJ2-3, with 9 bases fitting TRBD2. The CDR3 runs to 14 residues. Germline CDR1 and CDR2: SGDLS and YYNGEE. Trimming cost V 4 bases and J 4 bases; bases outside gene matches: 4. The DNA of the CDR3 is TGTGCCAGCAGCAGTAGCGGGGGCCCAGATACGCAGTATTTT. Residues: CASSSSGGPDTQYF.

This clone occurred a few times. The rearrangement links TRBV30 to TRBJ1-1; 7 bases fit TRBD1. Germline V gene sequence: CDR1 GTSNPN, CDR2 SVGIG (reference sequence). CDR3 length: 14 amino acids. V dropped 3 bases and J dropped 9; count of bases not matched to a gene: 13. The CDR3 DNA reads TGTGCCTGGAGCTCCAGGGGGGCAATGAATCAAGCTTTCTTT. This translates into CAWSSRGAMNQAFF. The whole variable domain, filled in from reference TRBV30 and TRBJ1-1, reads SQTIHQWPATLVQPVGSPLSLECTVEGTSNPNLYWYRQAAGRGLQLLFYSVGIGQISSEVPQNLSASRPQDRQFILSSKKLLLSDSGFYLCAWSSRGAMNQAFFGQGTRLTVV.